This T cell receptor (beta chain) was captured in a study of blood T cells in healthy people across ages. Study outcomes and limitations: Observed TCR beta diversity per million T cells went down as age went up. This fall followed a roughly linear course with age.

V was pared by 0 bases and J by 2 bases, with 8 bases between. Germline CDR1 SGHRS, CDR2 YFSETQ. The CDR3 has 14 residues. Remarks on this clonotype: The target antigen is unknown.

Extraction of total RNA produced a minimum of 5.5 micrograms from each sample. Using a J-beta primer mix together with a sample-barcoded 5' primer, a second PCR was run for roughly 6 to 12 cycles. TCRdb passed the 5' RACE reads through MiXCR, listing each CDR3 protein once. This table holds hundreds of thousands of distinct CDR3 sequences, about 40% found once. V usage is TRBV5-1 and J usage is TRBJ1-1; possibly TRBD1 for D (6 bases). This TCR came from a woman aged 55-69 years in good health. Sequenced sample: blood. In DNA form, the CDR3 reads TGCGCCAGCAGCTTGGCAGGGGATAACACTGAAGCTTTCTTT. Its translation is CASSLAGDNTEAFF.